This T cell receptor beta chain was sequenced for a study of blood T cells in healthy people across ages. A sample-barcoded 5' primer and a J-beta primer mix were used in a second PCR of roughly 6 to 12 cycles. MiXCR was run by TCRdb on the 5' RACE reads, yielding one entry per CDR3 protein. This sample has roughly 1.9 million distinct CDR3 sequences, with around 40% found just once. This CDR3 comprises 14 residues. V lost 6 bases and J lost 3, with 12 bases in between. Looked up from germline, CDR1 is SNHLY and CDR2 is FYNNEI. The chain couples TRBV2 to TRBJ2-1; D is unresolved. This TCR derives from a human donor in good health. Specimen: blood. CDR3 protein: CASRLPTRYNEQFF. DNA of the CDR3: TGTGCCAGCAGACTTCCGACGCGCTACAATGAGCAGTTCTTC.